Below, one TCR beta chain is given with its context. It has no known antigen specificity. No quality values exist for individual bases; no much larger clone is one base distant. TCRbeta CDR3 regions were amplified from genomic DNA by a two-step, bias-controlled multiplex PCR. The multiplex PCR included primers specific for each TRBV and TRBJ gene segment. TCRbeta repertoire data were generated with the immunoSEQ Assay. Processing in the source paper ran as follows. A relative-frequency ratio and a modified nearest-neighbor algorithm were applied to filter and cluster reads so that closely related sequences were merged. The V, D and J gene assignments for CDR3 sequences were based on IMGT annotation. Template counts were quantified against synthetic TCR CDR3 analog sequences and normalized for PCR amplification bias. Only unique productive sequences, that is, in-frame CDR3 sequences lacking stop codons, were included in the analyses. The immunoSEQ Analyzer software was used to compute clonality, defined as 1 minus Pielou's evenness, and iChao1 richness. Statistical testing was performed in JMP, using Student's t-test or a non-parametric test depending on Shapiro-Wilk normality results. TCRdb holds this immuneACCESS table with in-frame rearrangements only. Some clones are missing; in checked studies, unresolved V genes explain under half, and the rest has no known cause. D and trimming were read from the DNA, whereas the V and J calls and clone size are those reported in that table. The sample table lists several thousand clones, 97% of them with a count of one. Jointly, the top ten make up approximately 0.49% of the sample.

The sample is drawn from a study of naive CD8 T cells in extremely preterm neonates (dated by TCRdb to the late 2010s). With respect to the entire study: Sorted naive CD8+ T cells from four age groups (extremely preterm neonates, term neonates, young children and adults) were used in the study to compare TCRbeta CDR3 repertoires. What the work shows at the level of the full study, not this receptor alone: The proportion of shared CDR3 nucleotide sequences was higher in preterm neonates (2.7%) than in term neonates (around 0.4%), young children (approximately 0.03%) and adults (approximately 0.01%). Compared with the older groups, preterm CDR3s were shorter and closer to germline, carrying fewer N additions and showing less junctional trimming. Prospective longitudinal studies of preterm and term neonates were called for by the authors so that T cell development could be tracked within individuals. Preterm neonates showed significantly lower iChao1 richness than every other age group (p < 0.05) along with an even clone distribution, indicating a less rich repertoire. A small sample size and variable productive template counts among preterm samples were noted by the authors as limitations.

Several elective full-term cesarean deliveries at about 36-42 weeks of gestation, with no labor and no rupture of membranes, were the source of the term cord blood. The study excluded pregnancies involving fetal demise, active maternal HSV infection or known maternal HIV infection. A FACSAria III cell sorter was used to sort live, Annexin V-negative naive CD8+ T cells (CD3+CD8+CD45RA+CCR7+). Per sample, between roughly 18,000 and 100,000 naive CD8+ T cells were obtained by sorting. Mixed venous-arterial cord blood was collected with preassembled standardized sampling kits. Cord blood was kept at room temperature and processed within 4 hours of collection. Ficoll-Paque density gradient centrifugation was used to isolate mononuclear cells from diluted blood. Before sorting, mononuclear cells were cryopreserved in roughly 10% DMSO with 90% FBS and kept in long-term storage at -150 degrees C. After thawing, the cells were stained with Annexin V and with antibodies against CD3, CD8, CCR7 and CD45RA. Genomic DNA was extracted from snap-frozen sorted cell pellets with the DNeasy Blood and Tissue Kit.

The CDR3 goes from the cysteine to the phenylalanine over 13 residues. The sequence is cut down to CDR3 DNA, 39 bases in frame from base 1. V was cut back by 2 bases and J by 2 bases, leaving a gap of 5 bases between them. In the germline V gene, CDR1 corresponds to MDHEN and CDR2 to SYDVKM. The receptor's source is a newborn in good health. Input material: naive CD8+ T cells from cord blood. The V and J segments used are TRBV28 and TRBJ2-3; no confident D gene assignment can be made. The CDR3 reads CASSLTSTDTQYF. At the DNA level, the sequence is TGTGCCAGCAGTTTAACATCCACAGATACGCAGTATTTT. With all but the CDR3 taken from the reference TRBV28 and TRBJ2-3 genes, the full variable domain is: DVKVTQSSRYLVKRTGEKVFLECVQDMDHENMFWYRQDPGLGLRLIYFSYDVKMKEKGDIPEGYSVSREKKERFSLILESASTNQTSMYLCASSLTSTDTQYFGPGTRLTVL.